Below, 10 T cell receptor beta chains from the same sample are listed, as sequenced in a study of T cell changes during pregnancy in multiple sclerosis. Profiled with immunoSEQ multiplex PCR; TCRdb holds only in-frame clones, not every one. Counted here are around 57,000 clones, 91% occurring once; the ten biggest clones make up around 2.4%. The sample consisted of peripheral blood, taken in the third trimester of pregnancy. These receptors were taken from a female donor in good health, enrolled as a control in a pregnancy study.

This clone was picked up one time. CDR3 sequence reads: CASSSPGLTNEKLFF. For the CDR3, the DNA is TGTGCCAGCAGCTCCCCGGGTTTAACTAATGAAAAACTGTTTTTT. The rearrangement joins TRBV7-9 to TRBJ1-4; D is ambiguous. Germline V gives CDR1 SEHNR, CDR2 FQNEAQ (reference sequence). Between the trimmed V and J ends, which lost 4 bases and 1 base, there was a span of 10 bases. The length of the CDR3 is 15 residues.

The genes are TRBV7-9 and TRBJ1-2; no clear D gene. CDR3 length: 16 residues. V shed 0 bases and J shed 0 bases, with 11 bases lying between them. Germline-derived CDR1 and CDR2 are SEHNR and FQNEAQ (reference sequence). In DNA, the CDR3 is TGTGCCAGCAGCTTAGCCTGGGAGCACACTAACTATGGCTACACCTTC. Translation: CASSLAWEHTNYGYTF. Variable domain in full (rest from reference TRBV7-9 and TRBJ1-2): DTGVSQNPRHKITKRGQNVTFRCDPISEHNRLYWYRQTLGQGPEFLTYFQNEAQLEKSRLLSDRFSAERPKGSFSTLEIQRTEQGDSAMYLCASSLAWEHTNYGYTFGSGTRLTVV.

The rearrangement joins TRBV11-1 to TRBJ2-6; D is possibly TRBD1 (5 bases). This CDR3 contains 15 residues. Germline V gives CDR1 SGHAT, CDR2 FQDESV (reference sequence). The V gene lost 2 bases and the J gene lost 2 bases, with 7 bases spanning the gap. The CDR3 loop is CASSLKGAGANVLTF. As DNA, the CDR3 is TGTGCCAGCAGCTTAAAAGGGGCTGGGGCCAACGTCCTGACTTTC.

The V gene is TRBV27, the J gene TRBJ2-7; 9 bases fit TRBD1. Per the germline V gene, CDR1 is MNHEY and CDR2 is SMNVEV (reference sequence). This CDR3 is 15 amino acids long. Losses at the gene ends were 4 bases for V and 6 bases for J; bases not matched to a gene: 10. CDR3 nucleotide sequence: TGTGCCAGCAGTTCCCCCGGGACAGGGCAAGGCGAGCAGTACTTC. Its translation is CASSSPGTGQGEQYF.

V usage is TRBV6-6 and J usage is TRBJ1-1, with D possibly matching TRBD1 (6 bases). The CDR3 runs to 15 residues. Germline values: CDR1 MNHNY, CDR2 SVGAGI (reference sequence). The V end lost 4 bases, the J end lost 2 bases, and 14 bases lay between the germline ends. The CDR3 loop reads CASSSQLGHNTEAFF. CDR3 nucleotides: TGTGCCAGCAGTTCCCAGCTGGGACATAACACTGAAGCTTTCTTT.

The CDR3 region is CASSQYRSGGARTDTQYF. CDR3 nucleotide sequence: TGTGCCAGCAGCCAGTACCGCAGCGGGGGGGCTCGCACAGATACGCAGTATTTT. The V call is TRBV5-7, the J call TRBJ2-3; 10 nucleotides align to TRBD2. TRBV5-7 is recorded as an ORF, its role being uncertain. V lost 4 bases, J lost 1 base, and 12 bases stayed unmatched. This CDR3 is 18 amino acids long.

This chain links TRBV6-4 with TRBJ2-3, with TRBD2 matching over 9 bases. CDR3 size: 15 residues. Germline trimming cut 3 bases from V and 0 bases from J; bases unmatched to any gene: 1. Germline V CDR1 and CDR2: MRHNA, SNTAGT. The CDR3 reads CASSEAGGSTDTQYF. The CDR3 DNA reads as TGTGCCAGCAGTGAAGCGGGGGGAAGCACAGATACGCAGTATTTT.

The chain links TRBV9 to TRBJ1-2, with D uncertain. The CDR3 extends over 15 amino acids. Trimming left V 5 bases short and J 2 bases short, with 16 bases between. Germline V CDR1 and CDR2: SGDLS, YYNGEE. The CDR3 nucleotides are TGTGCCAGCAGGACCGCCCCAGACAAGAACTATGGCTACACCTTC. It specifies CASRTAPDKNYGYTF.

The J gene is TRBJ2-5, the V gene TRBV25-1; 7 nucleotides agree with TRBD1. CDR1 MGHDK and CDR2 SYGVNS come from the germline V gene. This CDR3 is built from 15 residues. The J segment lost 5 bases and the V segment lost 6 bases, leaving 12 bases of the junction unmatched. CDR3 coding DNA: TGTGCCAGCAGCGCATGGGACAGCCCTCGGGAGACCCAGTACTTC. Amino acid sequence: CASSAWDSPRETQYF.

This chain joins TRBV28 and TRBJ1-5; 7 bases map to TRBD1. CDR1 MDHEN and CDR2 SYDVKM come from the germline V gene. V lost 6 bases to trimming and J lost 3 bases; unmatched junction nucleotides: 8. This CDR3 has 15 amino acids. The CDR3 sequence: CASSPDRVSNQPQHF. The CDR3 DNA reads TGTGCCAGCAGCCCTGACAGGGTTTCCAATCAGCCCCAGCATTTT.